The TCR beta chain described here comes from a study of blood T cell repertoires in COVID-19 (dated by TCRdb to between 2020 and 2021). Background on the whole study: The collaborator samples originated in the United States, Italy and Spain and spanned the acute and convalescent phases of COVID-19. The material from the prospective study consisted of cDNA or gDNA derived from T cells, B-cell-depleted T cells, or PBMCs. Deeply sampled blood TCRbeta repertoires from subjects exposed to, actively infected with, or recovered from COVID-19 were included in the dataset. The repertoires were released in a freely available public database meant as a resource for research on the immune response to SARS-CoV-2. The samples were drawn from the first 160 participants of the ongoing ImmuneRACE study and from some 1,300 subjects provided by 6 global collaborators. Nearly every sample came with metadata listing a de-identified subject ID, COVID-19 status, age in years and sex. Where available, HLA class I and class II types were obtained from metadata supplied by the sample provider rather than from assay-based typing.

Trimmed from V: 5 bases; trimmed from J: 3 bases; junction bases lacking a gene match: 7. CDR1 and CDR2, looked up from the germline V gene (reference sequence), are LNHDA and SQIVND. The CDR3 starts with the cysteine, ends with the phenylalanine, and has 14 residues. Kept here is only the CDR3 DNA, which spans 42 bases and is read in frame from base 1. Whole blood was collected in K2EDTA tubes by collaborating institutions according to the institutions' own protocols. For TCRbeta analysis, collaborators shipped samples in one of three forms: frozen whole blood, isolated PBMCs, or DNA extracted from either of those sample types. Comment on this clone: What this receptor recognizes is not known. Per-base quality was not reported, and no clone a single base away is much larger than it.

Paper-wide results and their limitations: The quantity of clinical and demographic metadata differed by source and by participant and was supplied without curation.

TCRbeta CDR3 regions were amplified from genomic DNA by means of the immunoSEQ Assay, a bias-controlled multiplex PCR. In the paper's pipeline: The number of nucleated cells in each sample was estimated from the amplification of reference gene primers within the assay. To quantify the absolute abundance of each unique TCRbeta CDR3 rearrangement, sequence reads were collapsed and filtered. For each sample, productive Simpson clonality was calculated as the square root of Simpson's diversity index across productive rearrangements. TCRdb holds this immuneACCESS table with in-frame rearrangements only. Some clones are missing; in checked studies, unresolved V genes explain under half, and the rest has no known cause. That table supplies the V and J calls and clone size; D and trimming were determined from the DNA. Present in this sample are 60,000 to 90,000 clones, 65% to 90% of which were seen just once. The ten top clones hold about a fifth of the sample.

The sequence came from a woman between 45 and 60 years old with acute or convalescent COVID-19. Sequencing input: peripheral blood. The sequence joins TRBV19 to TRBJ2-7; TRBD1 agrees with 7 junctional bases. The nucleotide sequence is TGTGCCAGTAGTCGGACAGGACAGAACTACGAGCAGTACTTC. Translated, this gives CASSRTGQNYEQYF.